The 3 T cell receptor beta chains below all came from one sample that was sequenced in a study of cytomegalovirus exposure and HLA in healthy donors. Primers for the PCR totalled 60 Vbeta and 13 Jbeta. Sequencing used immunoSEQ multiplex PCR; TCRdb keeps in-frame clones, though not all of them. The table records under 200,000 clones, approximately 86% of them present only once. Sequences were obtained from PBMCs. These receptors were collected from a woman aged 18-30 years in good health and CMV-seronegative.

This sequence joins TRBV28 and TRBJ2-5, with D maybe TRBD1 (6 bases). V lost 10 bases to trimming and J lost 5 bases, with 17 bases between them. The germline gives CDR1 MDHEN, CDR2 SYDVKM. The CDR3 runs to 13 residues. The CDR3 DNA reads TGTGCCACCCTACAGGGACGCGAGGAGACCCAGTACTTC. Its translation: CATLQGREETQYF.

The chain recombines TRBV2 with TRBJ1-3, with D unclear. Trimming left V 5 bases short and J 2 bases short, with 16 bases between. Per the germline V gene, CDR1 is SNHLY and CDR2 is FYNNEI. The CDR3 has 16 residues. Written as DNA, the CDR3 is TGTGCCAGCAGTCCCGGTCGCGGAGACGCTGGAAACACCATATATTTT. Protein product: CASSPGRGDAGNTIYF.

The chain has TRBV9 and TRBJ2-7, with 7 bases that match TRBD2. The trim removed 6 bases at V and 4 bases at J, leaving 10 bases unmatched. There are 14 residues in the CDR3. Germline V gene data show CDR1 as SGDLS and CDR2 as YYNGEE. The CDR3 region has the DNA TGTGCCAGCAACAAGGGACTAAACCCTTACGAGCAGTACTTC. Amino acids: CASNKGLNPYEQYF.